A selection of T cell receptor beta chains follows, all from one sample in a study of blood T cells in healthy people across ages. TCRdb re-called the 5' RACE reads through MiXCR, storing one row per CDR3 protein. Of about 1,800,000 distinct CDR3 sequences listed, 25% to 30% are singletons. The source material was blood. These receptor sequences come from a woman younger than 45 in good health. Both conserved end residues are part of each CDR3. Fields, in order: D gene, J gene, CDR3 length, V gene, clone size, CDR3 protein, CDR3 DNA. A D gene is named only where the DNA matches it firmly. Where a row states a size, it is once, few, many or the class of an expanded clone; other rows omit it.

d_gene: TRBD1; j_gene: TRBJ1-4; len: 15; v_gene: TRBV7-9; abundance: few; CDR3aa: CASSPRGRIDEKLFF; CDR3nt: TGTGCCAGCAGCCCCAGGGGGCGCATCGATGAAAAACTGTTTTTT
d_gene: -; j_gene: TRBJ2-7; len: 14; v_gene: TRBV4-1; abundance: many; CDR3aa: CASSQGSQPYEQYF; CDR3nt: TGCGCCAGCAGCCAAGGGAGCCAGCCTTACGAGCAGTACTTC
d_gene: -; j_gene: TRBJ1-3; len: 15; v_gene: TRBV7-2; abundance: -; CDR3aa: CASSLFQESGNTIYF; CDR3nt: TGTGCCAGCAGCTTATTCCAGGAGTCTGGAAACACCATATATTTT
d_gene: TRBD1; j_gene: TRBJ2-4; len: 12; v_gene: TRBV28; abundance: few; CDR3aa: CASQDRLNEQYF; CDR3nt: TGTGCCAGCCAGGACAGGTTGAATGAGCAGTACTTC
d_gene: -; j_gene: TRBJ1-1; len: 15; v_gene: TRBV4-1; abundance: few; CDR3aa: CASSQVGQEWPEAFF; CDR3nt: TGCGCCAGCAGCCAAGTAGGGCAGGAGTGGCCTGAAGCTTTCTTT
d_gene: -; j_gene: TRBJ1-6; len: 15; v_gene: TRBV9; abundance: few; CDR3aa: CASSVLGEPYSPLHF; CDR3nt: TGTGCCAGCAGCGTATTGGGGGAGCCTTATTCACCCCTCCACTTT
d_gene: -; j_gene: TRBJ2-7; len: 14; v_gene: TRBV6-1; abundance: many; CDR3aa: CASSGRDTYYEQYF; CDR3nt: TGTGCCAGCAGTGGCCGGGACACATACTACGAGCAGTACTTC
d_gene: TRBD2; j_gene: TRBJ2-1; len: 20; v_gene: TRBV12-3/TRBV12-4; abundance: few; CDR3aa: CASSSLFLAGVYSSYNEQFF; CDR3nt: TGTGCCAGCAGTTCCCTCTTCCTAGCGGGAGTCTATAGCTCCTACAATGAGCAGTTCTTC
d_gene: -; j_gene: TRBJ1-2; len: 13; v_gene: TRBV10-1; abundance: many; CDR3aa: CASSGGGNYGYTF; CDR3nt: TGCGCCAGCAGTGGAGGGGGAAACTATGGCTACACCTTC
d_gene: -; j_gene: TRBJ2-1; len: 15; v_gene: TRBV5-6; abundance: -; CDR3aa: CASSLKEIRYNEQFF; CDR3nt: TGTGCCAGCAGCTTGAAGGAAATTCGGTACAATGAGCAGTTCTTC
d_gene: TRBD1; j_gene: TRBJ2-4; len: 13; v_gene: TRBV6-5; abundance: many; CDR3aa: CASSPGQWDIQYF; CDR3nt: TGTGCCAGCAGTCCGGGACAGTGGGACATTCAGTACTTC
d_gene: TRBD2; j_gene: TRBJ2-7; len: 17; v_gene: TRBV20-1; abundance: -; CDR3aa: CSASTTPGLVGYDEQYF; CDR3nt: TGCAGTGCTAGTACGACTCCGGGACTAGTGGGATACGATGAGCAGTACTTC
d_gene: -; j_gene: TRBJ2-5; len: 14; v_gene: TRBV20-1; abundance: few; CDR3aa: CSARDSGNKETQYF; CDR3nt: TGCAGTGCTAGAGATTCGGGCAACAAAGAGACCCAGTACTTC
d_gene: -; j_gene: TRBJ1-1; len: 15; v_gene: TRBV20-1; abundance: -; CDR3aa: CSARDRTSRAAEAFF; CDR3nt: TGCAGTGCTAGAGATAGGACCTCCCGAGCGGCTGAAGCTTTCTTT
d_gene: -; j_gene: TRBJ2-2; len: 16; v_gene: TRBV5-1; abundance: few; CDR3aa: CASSLAAIVEPGELFF; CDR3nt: TGCGCCAGCAGCTTGGCCGCTATCGTAGAACCCGGGGAGCTGTTTTTT
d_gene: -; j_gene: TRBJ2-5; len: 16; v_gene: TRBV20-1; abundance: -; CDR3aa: CSARALFENAQETQYF; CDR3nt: TGCAGTGCTAGAGCCCTCTTTGAAAATGCCCAAGAGACCCAGTACTTC
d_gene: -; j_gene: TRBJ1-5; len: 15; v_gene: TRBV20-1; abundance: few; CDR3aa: CSARAGSGSNQPQHF; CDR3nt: TGCAGTGCTAGAGCAGGGAGTGGTAGCAATCAGCCCCAGCATTTT
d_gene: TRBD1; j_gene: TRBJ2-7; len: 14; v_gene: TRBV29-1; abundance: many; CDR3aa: CSVGRGTGAYEQYF; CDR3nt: TGCAGCGTTGGCCGGGGGACAGGGGCCTACGAGCAGTACTTC
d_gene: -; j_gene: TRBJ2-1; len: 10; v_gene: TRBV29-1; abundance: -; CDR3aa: CSVSVETQFF; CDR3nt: TGCAGCGTTTCTGTGGAGACCCAGTTCTTC
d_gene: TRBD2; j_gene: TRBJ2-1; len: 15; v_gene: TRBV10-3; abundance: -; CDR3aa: CAISDGGGYYNEQFF; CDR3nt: TGTGCCATCAGTGACGGCGGGGGGTACTACAATGAGCAGTTCTTC
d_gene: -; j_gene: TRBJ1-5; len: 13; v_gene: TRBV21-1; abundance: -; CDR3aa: CASCDRGNQPQHF; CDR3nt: TGTGCCAGCTGCGACAGGGGGAATCAGCCCCAGCATTTT
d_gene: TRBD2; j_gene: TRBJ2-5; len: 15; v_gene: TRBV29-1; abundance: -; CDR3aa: CSVEDSRLAGETQYF; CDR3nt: TGCAGCGTTGAAGATTCCCGACTAGCGGGAGAGACCCAGTACTTC
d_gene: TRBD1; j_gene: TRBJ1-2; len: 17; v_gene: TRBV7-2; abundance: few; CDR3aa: CASSLEKTGAGQGGYTF; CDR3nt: TGTGCCAGCAGCTTAGAGAAAACAGGGGCGGGCCAGGGTGGCTACACCTTC
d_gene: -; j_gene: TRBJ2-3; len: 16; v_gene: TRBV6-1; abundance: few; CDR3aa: CASSESGGMGMDTQYF; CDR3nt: TGTGCCAGCAGTGAATCTGGGGGGATGGGAATGGATACGCAGTATTTT
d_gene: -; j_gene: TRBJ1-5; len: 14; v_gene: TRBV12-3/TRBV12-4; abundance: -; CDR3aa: CASSLRQASQPQHF; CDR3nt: TGTGCAAGCAGTCTTCGACAGGCTTCGCAGCCCCAGCATTTT
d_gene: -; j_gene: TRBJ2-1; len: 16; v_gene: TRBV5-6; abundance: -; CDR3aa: CASSPKLTGYYNEQFF; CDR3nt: TGTGCCAGCAGCCCCAAACTGACAGGTTACTACAATGAGCAGTTCTTC
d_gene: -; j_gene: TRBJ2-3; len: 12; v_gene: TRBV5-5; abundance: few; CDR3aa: CASTQDTDTQYF; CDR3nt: TGTGCCAGCACGCAGGACACAGATACGCAGTATTTT
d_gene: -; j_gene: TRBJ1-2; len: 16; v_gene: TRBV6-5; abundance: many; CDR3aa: CASSYGAIQGAGGYTF; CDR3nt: TGTGCCAGCAGTTACGGGGCTATACAGGGTGCTGGTGGCTACACCTTC
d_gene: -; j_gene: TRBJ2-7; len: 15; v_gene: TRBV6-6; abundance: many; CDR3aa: CASSQGGTETYEQYF; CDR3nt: TGTGCCAGCAGCCAAGGGGGGACGGAAACCTACGAGCAGTACTTC
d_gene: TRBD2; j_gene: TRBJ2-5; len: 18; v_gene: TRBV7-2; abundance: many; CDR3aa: CASSLLAGSGLRGETQYF; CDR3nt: TGTGCCAGCAGCTTACTAGCGGGGAGTGGCCTCCGTGGAGAGACCCAGTACTTC
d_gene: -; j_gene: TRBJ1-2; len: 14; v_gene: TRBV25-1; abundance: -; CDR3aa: CASSATGANYGYTF; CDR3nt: TGTGCCAGCAGTGCGACAGGAGCTAACTATGGCTACACCTTC
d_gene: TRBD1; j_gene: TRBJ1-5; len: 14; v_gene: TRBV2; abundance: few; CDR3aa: CASKQGNSNQPQHF; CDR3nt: TGTGCCAGCAAACAGGGGAATAGCAATCAGCCCCAGCATTTT
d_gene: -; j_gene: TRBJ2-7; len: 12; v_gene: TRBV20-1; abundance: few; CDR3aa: CSARWDTYEQYF; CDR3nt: TGCAGTGCTAGGTGGGACACCTACGAGCAGTACTTC
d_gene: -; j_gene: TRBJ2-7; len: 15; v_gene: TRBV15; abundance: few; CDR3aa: CATSREGGRWYEQYF; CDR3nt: TGTGCCACCAGCAGAGAAGGAGGTCGGTGGTACGAGCAGTACTTC
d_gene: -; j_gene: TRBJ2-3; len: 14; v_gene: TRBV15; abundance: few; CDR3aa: CATSPGAGTDTQYF; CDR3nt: TGTGCCACCTCTCCCGGGGCGGGCACAGATACGCAGTATTTT
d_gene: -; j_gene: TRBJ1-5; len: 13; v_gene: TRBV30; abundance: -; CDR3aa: CAWSTLRAQPQHF; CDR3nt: TGTGCCTGGAGTACTCTCAGGGCCCAGCCCCAGCATTTT
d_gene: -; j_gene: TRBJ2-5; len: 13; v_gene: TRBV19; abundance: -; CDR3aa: CASIGGPGETQYF; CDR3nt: TGTGCCAGTATTGGGGGGCCAGGAGAGACCCAGTACTTC
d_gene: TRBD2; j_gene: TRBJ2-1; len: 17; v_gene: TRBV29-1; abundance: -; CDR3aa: CSVAPPPKTSSYNEQFF; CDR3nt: TGCAGCGTTGCCCCTCCTCCCAAGACTAGCAGTTATAATGAGCAGTTCTTC
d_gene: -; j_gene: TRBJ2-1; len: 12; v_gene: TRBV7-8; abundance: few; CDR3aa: CASSRGGTVPFF; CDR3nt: TGTGCCAGCAGCCGGGGCGGGACAGTCCCGTTCTTC
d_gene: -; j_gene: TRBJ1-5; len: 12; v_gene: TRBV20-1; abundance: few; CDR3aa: CSARDQGQPQHF; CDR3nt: TGCAGTGCTAGAGATCAGGGTCAGCCCCAGCATTTT
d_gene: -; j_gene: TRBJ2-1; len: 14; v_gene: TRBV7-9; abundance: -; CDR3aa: CASSLAEPDNEQFF; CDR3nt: TGTGCCAGCAGCTTAGCTGAGCCCGACAATGAGCAGTTCTTC
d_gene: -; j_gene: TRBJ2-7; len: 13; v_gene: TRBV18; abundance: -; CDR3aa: CASSPEIASEQYF; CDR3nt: TGTGCCAGCTCACCAGAGATTGCTTCCGAGCAGTACTTC
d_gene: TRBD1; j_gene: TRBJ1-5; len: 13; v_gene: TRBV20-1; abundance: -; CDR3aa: CSGRDRVNQPQHF; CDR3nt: TGCAGTGGACGTGACAGGGTCAATCAGCCCCAGCATTTT
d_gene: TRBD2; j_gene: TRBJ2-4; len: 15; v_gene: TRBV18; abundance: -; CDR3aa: CASSRAGTSMNIQYF; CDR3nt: TGTGCCAGCTCACGGGCCGGGACTAGCATGAACATTCAGTACTTC
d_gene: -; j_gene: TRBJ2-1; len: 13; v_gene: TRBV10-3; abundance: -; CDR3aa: CATQLQGNNEQFF; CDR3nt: TGTGCCACTCAACTACAGGGCAACAATGAGCAGTTCTTC
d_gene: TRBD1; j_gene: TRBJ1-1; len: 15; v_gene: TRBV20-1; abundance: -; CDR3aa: CSASHSRQGGTEAFF; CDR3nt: TGCAGTGCTAGTCATTCTCGACAGGGCGGCACTGAAGCTTTCTTT
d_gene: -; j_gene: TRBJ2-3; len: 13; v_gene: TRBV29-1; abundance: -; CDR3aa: CSVIGGGTDTQYF; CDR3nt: TGCAGCGTTATCGGGGGAGGCACAGATACGCAGTATTTT
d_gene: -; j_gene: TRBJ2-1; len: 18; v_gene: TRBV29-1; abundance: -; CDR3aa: CSVERYIFVGDSDNEQFF; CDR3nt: TGCAGCGTTGAAAGGTATATTTTTGTAGGGGATTCGGACAATGAGCAGTTCTTC
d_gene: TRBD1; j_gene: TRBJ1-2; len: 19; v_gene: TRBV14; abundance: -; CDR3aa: CASSQGAVGTGGANYGYTF; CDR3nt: TGTGCCAGCAGCCAAGGCGCCGTAGGGACAGGGGGAGCTAACTATGGCTACACCTTC
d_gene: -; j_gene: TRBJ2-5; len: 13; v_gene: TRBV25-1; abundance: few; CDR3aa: CASSESSGETQYF; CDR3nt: TGTGCCAGCAGTGAATCAAGTGGGGAGACCCAGTACTTC
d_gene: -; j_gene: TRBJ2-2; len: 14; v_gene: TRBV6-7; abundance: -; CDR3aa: CASSYEGRIGELFF; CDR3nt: TGTGCCAGCAGTTACGAAGGGCGGATCGGGGAGCTGTTTTTT
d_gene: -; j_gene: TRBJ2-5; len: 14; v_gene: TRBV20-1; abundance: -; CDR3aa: CSASRPGVQETQYF; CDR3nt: TGCAGTGCTTCAAGGCCGGGGGTCCAAGAGACCCAGTACTTC
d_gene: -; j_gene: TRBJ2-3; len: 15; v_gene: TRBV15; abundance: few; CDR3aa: CATGLVGGRTDTQYF; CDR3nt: TGTGCCACCGGCCTGGTAGGGGGACGCACAGATACGCAGTATTTT
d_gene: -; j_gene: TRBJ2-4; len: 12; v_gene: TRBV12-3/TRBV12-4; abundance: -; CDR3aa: CASRRRENIQYF; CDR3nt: TGTGCCAGCAGGCGTAGGGAAAACATTCAGTACTTC
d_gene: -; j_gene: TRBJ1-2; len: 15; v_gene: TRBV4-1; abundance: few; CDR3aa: CASSQDLGDSGGYTF; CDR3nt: TGCGCCAGCAGCCAAGATCTTGGCGATTCCGGAGGCTACACCTTC